Presented here are 22 T cell receptor beta chains from one specimen sequenced in a study of blood T cell repertoires in COVID-19. The assay was immunoSEQ multiplex PCR, and TCRdb's table has in-frame clones only and misses some. The sample has some 290,000 clones, nearly 90% seen once. Sequences were obtained from PBMCs or T cells enriched from blood (not recorded which). The origin of the receptors is a woman in her 30s who had recovered from COVID-19.

V usage is TRBV11-2 and J usage is TRBJ1-1; no reliable D call. The V gene's germline CDR1 is SGHAT and CDR2 FQNNGV. This CDR3 has 12 residues. The V gene lost 6 bases and the J gene lost 9 bases, with 14 bases spanning the gap. The CDR3 DNA sequence: TGTGCCAGCAGACTAAACGGACTGAAAGCTTTCTTT. This encodes CASRLNGLKAFF.

The chain links TRBV18 to TRBJ1-2; D call uncertain. The ends were cut back, 4 bases at V and 5 bases at J, with 8 bases in the middle. Germline loops: CDR1 KGHSH, CDR2 LQKENI. This CDR3 is 12 amino acids long. DNA for the CDR3: TGTGCCAGCTCACAACAAGAATATGGCTACACCTTC. The encoded protein is CASSQQEYGYTF.

The DNA of the CDR3 is TGTGCCACCAGTGAAGGGGGCCAGGGAGCTTTCTTT. Translated: CATSEGGQGAFF. This sequence joins TRBV15 and TRBJ1-1, with 7 bases lining up with TRBD1. CDR1 and CDR2 (germline): LNHNV, YYDKDF (reference sequence). The trim removed 6 bases at V and 10 bases at J, leaving 8 bases unmatched. This CDR3 contains 12 residues.

This chain joins TRBV11-2 and TRBJ2-3, with 8 bases fitting TRBD1. V gave up 5 bases and J gave up 3 bases; unmatched junction bases: 10. The CDR3 contains 16 residues. Germline CDR1 SGHAT, CDR2 FQNNGV. CDR3 nucleotide sequence: TGTGCCAGCAGCCCCAGGACAGGGCTTGGGACAGATACGCAGTATTTT. Translated, it gives CASSPRTGLGTDTQYF.

The chain couples TRBV10-3 to TRBJ2-3; 7 bases are a match to TRBD2. Germline CDR1 is ENHRY and CDR2 is SYGVKD. V shed 6 bases, J shed 4 bases, and the junction held 10 bases outside the gene matches. The length of the CDR3 is 15 residues. The CDR3, as DNA: TGTGCCATCAGACGAACGACTAGCACGGCAGATACGCAGTATTTT. This gives the protein CAIRRTTSTADTQYF.

The chain couples TRBV11-1 to TRBJ1-1, with D maybe TRBD1 (5 bases). The CDR3 is made up of 13 amino acids. V dropped 4 bases and J dropped 1 base, with 7 bases sitting between them. The V gene's germline CDR1 is SGHAT and CDR2 FQDESV (reference sequence). The CDR3 here is CASSSQGNTEAFF. The CDR3 DNA reads as TGTGCCAGCAGCTCCCAGGGGAACACTGAAGCTTTCTTT.

V and J are TRBV3-1 (or the pseudogene TRBV3-2) and TRBJ1-5, with D hard to call. The CDR3 runs to 12 residues. Trimming shortened V by 2 bases and J by 9 bases, and 8 bases separated the two germline ends. CDR1 and CDR2 from the germline V gene are LGHDT and YNNKEL (reference sequence). The CDR3 region is CASSQNPRPQHF. CDR3 nucleotide sequence: TGTGCCAGCAGCCAAAATCCTAGGCCCCAGCATTTT.

This clone showed up just once. The J gene is TRBJ1-5, the V gene TRBV5-5, with TRBD1 identical over 7 bases. In germline, CDR1 is SGHKS, CDR2 YYEKEE (reference sequence). J was trimmed by 5 bases and V by 4 bases; bases with no gene match: 9. This CDR3 spans 15 amino acids. The DNA of the CDR3 is TGTGCCAGCAGCCGACAGGGCAATTATGATCAGCCCCAGCATTTT. It yields the protein CASSRQGNYDQPQHF.

This chain links TRBV28 with TRBJ2-1; D might be TRBD2 (6 bases). Looked up from germline, CDR1 is MDHEN and CDR2 is SYDVKM. V lost 4 bases and J lost 9, with 22 bases in between. The CDR3 has 16 amino acids. The DNA of the CDR3 is TGTGCCAGCAGTTCCCCCTACCGACGGGAGAGGGGTGAGCAGTTCTTC. Its translation is CASSSPYRRERGEQFF. The full variable domain, in which reference TRBV28 and TRBJ2-1 provide the parts outside the CDR3, is DVKVTQSSRYLVKRTGEKVFLECVQDMDHENMFWYRQDPGLGLRLIYFSYDVKMKEKGDIPEGYSVSREKKERFSLILESASTNQTSMYLCASSSPYRRERGEQFFGPGTRLTVL.

Comments on this clone: This same CDR3 is encoded by further DNA sequences in the sample. This chain joins TRBV28 and TRBJ2-1, with 7 bases fitting TRBD2. The V segment lost 6 bases and the J segment 7 bases; nucleotides outside the gene matches: 18. This CDR3 contains 17 residues. CDR1 is MDHEN and CDR2 is SYDVKM in the germline V gene. The CDR3 sequence: CASSFPPSLREKNEQFF. Written as DNA, the CDR3 is TGTGCCAGCAGCTTTCCACCCTCCTTGCGGGAGAAGAATGAGCAGTTCTTC. The entire variable domain, with the rest obtained from reference TRBV28 and TRBJ2-1, is as follows: DVKVTQSSRYLVKRTGEKVFLECVQDMDHENMFWYRQDPGLGLRLIYFSYDVKMKEKGDIPEGYSVSREKKERFSLILESASTNQTSMYLCASSFPPSLREKNEQFFGPGTRLTVL.

The chain employs TRBV11-2 and TRBJ2-3; 10 bases map to TRBD2. The CDR3 loop spans 18 amino acids. V was clipped by 5 bases and J by 1 base; unmatched bases: 12. Germline V gene sequence: CDR1 SGHAT, CDR2 FQNNGV. The CDR3 here is CASSEMPSGSGGTDTQYF. DNA of the CDR3: TGTGCCAGCAGCGAAATGCCTAGCGGGAGTGGGGGCACAGATACGCAGTATTTT.

V and J are TRBV27 and TRBJ1-4; TRBD1 matches 8 bases. The CDR3 is 14 residues long. The germline V gene has CDR1 MNHEY and CDR2 SMNVEV (reference sequence). Unmatched junction bases numbered 4, after V lost 5 bases and J lost 5 bases. The CDR3 here is CASSRRGRNEKLFF. CDR3 bases: TGTGCCAGCAGTCGCAGGGGGCGGAATGAAAAACTGTTTTTT.

This clone is a singleton in its sample. This chain links TRBV7-2 with TRBJ1-1, with unresolved D. Trimming took off 4 bases at V and 1 base at J, with 10 bases between the two ends. This CDR3 contains 14 residues. Germline-derived CDR1 and CDR2 are SGHTA and FQGNSA. CDR3 bases: TGTGCCAGCAGCTCGGGGAGGACGAACACTGAAGCTTTCTTT. Encoded protein: CASSSGRTNTEAFF.

This clone has only one observation. The V and J genes are TRBV4-2 and TRBJ2-7; D is ambiguous. Trimming took off 2 bases at V and 8 bases at J, with 16 bases between the two ends. The CDR3 runs to 14 residues. Germline V CDR1 and CDR2: LGHNA, YNFKEQ. DNA for the CDR3: TGTGCCAGCAGCCAACCCGATCTTGACATAAAGCAGTACTTC. Its protein product is CASSQPDLDIKQYF.

This rearrangement joins TRBV2 to TRBJ2-2; 11 bases line up with TRBD1. Germline CDR1 reads SNHLY; CDR2 reads FYNNEI. This CDR3 comprises 16 residues. The ends lost 4 bases at V and 4 bases at J; junction bases unmatched: 5. The CDR3 protein is CASSVGTGGTTGELFF. The CDR3 nucleotides are TGTGCCAGCAGTGTTGGGACAGGGGGAACCACCGGGGAGCTGTTTTTT.

Concerning this clone itself: Other nucleotide sequences in the sample specify the same CDR3. The chain uses TRBV19 and TRBJ1-1; D remains unclear. Trimming cost V 1 base and J 4 bases, with 4 bases left between them. This CDR3 region has 12 residues. Per germline, CDR1 LNHDA and CDR2 SQIVND (reference sequence). The CDR3 here is CASSIGATEAFF. CDR3 coding DNA: TGTGCCAGTAGTATAGGGGCCACTGAAGCTTTCTTT.

The rearrangement links TRBV18 to TRBJ1-3; D uncertain. The CDR3 loop spans 17 amino acids. In germline, CDR1 is KGHSH, CDR2 LQKENI. V was pared by 3 bases and J by 2 bases, with 17 bases between. DNA of the CDR3: TGTGCCAGCTCACCCTTGAACTCGAGGCCTCCTGGAAACACCATATATTTT. This sequence encodes CASSPLNSRPPGNTIYF.

The gene calls are TRBV5-1 and TRBJ1-2; maybe TRBD1 (5 bases). The V gene's germline CDR1 is SGHRS and CDR2 YFSETQ. This CDR3 spans 13 amino acids. The V and J ends lost 0 bases and 8 bases respectively, with 11 bases between them. CDR3 region: CASSLAVDSGYTF. CDR3 bases: TGCGCCAGCAGCTTGGCTGTCGACAGCGGCTACACCTTC.

V usage is TRBV5-1 and J usage is TRBJ2-1; 9 bases match TRBD1. This CDR3 has 16 amino acids. Trimming cost V 5 bases and J 3 bases; bases outside gene matches: 9. Germline values: CDR1 SGHRS, CDR2 YFSETQ. CDR3: CASSWGGDRVYNEQFF. CDR3 DNA: TGCGCCAGCAGTTGGGGAGGGGACAGGGTCTACAATGAGCAGTTCTTC. The whole variable domain, remainder taken from reference TRBV5-1 and TRBJ2-1, is KAGVTQTPRYLIKTRGQQVTLSCSPISGHRSVSWYQQTPGQGLQFLFEYFSETQRNKGNFPGRFSGRQFSNSRSEMNVSTLELGDSALYLCASSWGGDRVYNEQFFGPGTRLTVL.

The V and J genes are TRBV7-3 and TRBJ2-6, with TRBD1 matching over 7 bases. V trimming: 4 bases; J trimming: 3 bases; junction bases outside the gene matches: 9. CDR3 length: 17 amino acids. Germline-derived CDR1 and CDR2 are SGHTA and FQGTGA. The CDR3 loop reads CASSSYIRGSGANVLTF. DNA of the CDR3: TGTGCCAGCAGCTCTTATATCAGGGGGAGTGGGGCCAACGTCCTGACTTTC.

The rearrangement joins TRBV12-5 to TRBJ1-2; the match to TRBD1 covers 8 bases. This CDR3 has 13 residues. CDR1 and CDR2 (germline): LGHNT, FRNRAP. J gave up 7 bases and V 6 bases, and 7 bases lay outside the gene matches. As DNA, the CDR3 is TGTGCTAGTGGACTGGGACAGGCGGGTGGCTACACCTTC. Its protein is CASGLGQAGGYTF.

V and J are TRBV12-3 or TRBV12-4 and TRBJ1-1, with D possibly TRBD1 on 5 matching bases. The CDR3 sequence is 13 residues long. Trimming shortened V by 5 bases and J by 5 bases, and 12 bases separated the two germline ends. The CDR3 DNA follows: TGTGCCAGCAGTAGAGACAGCTATACTGAAGCTTTCTTT. Protein product: CASSRDSYTEAFF.